Presented here are 19 T cell receptor beta chains from one specimen sequenced in a study of blood T cells in healthy people across ages. Using a J-beta primer mix together with a sample-barcoded 5' primer, a second PCR was run for roughly 6 to 12 cycles. TCRdb re-called the 5' RACE reads with MiXCR, one entry per CDR3 protein. Of about 560,000 distinct CDR3 sequences in the sample, about 28% were seen once. These data were also reused for a study on T cells of mothers and their children.

Sample: blood. These receptors were obtained from a boy between 2 and 15 years old in good health.

This clonotype was observed a few times. The chain employs TRBV27 and TRBJ2-2; TRBD1 agrees at 12 bases. V trimming: 6 bases; J trimming: 6 bases; junction bases outside the gene matches: 8. CDR3 length equals 16 residues. CDR1 and CDR2 (germline): MNHEY, SMNVEV (reference sequence). The CDR3 bases are TGTGCCAGCAGCTCTACCGGGACAGGGGGCTCCGGGGAGCTGTTTTTT. This gives the protein CASSSTGTGGSGELFF.

The J gene is TRBJ1-6, the V gene TRBV6-6; no clear D gene. Looked up from germline, CDR1 is MNHNY and CDR2 is SVGAGI (reference sequence). V lost 2 bases and J 12 bases, leaving 14 bases between the germline ends. This CDR3 contains 14 residues. The CDR3 spells CASSYHPGVGPLHF. The CDR3 DNA reads TGTGCCAGCAGTTACCATCCGGGCGTGGGACCCCTCCACTTT.

The CDR3 DNA reads TGTGCCAGCAATCCCAGCACGTCAACCTACAATGAGCAGTTCTTC. It specifies CASNPSTSTYNEQFF. The rearrangement links TRBV19 to TRBJ2-1; D call uncertain. Germline assignment: CDR1 LNHDA and CDR2 SQIVND (reference sequence). V dropped 9 bases and J dropped 2 bases, with 17 bases sitting between them. The CDR3 runs to 15 residues.

In its sample, this clonotype was seen many times. V is TRBV12-3 or TRBV12-4 and J is TRBJ2-5; 8 bases agree with TRBD1. CDR3 length: 15 amino acids. Losses at the gene ends were 3 bases for V and 4 bases for J; bases not matched to a gene: 7. The CDR3 coding sequence is TGTGCCAGCAGTTTTCGACAGGGGCGAGGAGAGACCCAGTACTTC. Residues: CASSFRQGRGETQYF.

A few counts support this clonotype. The rearrangement uses TRBV4-1 and TRBJ2-5; 9 bases match TRBD2. The ends lost 4 bases at V and 1 base at J; junction bases unmatched: 7. CDR1 is MGHRA, CDR2 YSYEKL, per germline. The CDR3 is 16 residues long. The CDR3 sequence is CASSPAGGPPQETQYF. DNA for the CDR3: TGCGCCAGCAGCCCGGCGGGGGGGCCCCCCCAAGAGACCCAGTACTTC.

This clonotype was recorded a few times. The chain links TRBV7-2 to TRBJ2-2; D ambiguous. This CDR3 spans 14 amino acids. The ends were cut back, 2 bases at V and 7 bases at J, with 11 bases in the middle. CDR1 is SGHTA, CDR2 FQGNSA, per germline. The CDR3 region is CASSLSHRDGELFF. Here the CDR3 DNA reads TGTGCCAGCAGCTTATCCCATAGAGACGGGGAGCTGTTTTTT.

This rearrangement joins TRBV5-1 to TRBJ2-3; no firm D call. The ends were cut back, 7 bases at V and 4 bases at J, with 10 bases in the middle. This CDR3 spans 12 amino acids. Germline values: CDR1 SGHRS, CDR2 YFSETQ. In DNA, the CDR3 is TGCGCCAGCGGGCCAGTCCCAGATACGCAGTATTTT. As protein: CASGPVPDTQYF. Full variable domain (missing parts from reference TRBV5-1 and TRBJ2-3): KAGVTQTPRYLIKTRGQQVTLSCSPISGHRSVSWYQQTPGQGLQFLFEYFSETQRNKGNFPGRFSGRQFSNSRSEMNVSTLELGDSALYLCASGPVPDTQYFGPGTRLTVL.

The chain recombines TRBV28 with TRBJ2-3; no clear D gene. Trimming took 4 bases from V and 5 from J, leaving 13 bases between them. The CDR3 is 14 residues long. Germline V gene lookup returns CDR1 MDHEN and CDR2 SYDVKM. The CDR3 spells CASSSHTRLDTQYF. The CDR3 DNA sequence: TGTGCCAGCAGTTCCCATACCCGACTAGATACGCAGTATTTT.

This sequence joins TRBV24-1 and TRBJ2-2; no reliable D call. Deletions cut 6 bases from V and 5 bases from J, with 6 bases between. Germline assignment: CDR1 KGHDR and CDR2 SFDVKD. The CDR3 sequence is 12 residues long. CDR3 region: CATSISTGELFF. The CDR3 DNA is TGTGCCACCAGTATCTCAACCGGGGAGCTGTTTTTT.

This clonotype has at least ten counts. The chain is built from TRBV6-1 and TRBJ2-5, with TRBD2 matching 10 bases. J gave up 7 bases and V 6 bases, and 11 bases lay outside the gene matches. This CDR3 region has 15 residues. The germline V gene has CDR1 MNHNS and CDR2 SASEGT. CDR3 in DNA: TGTGCCAGCAGAGGGGGAGCTAGCGGGAGAGGGACCCAGTACTTC. It is translated as CASRGGASGRGTQYF.

This clonotype was seen a single time. This sequence joins TRBV7-8 and TRBJ1-2; a possible D gene is TRBD1 (5 bases). CDR3 size: 14 residues. The V end lost 8 bases, the J end lost 8 bases, and 21 bases lay between the germline ends. Germline CDR1 and CDR2: SGHVS and FQNEAQ. CDR3 nucleotides: TGTGCCAGCGCTAGGGGAAGGGGAGTTGAAGGCTACACCTTC. Protein sequence: CASARGRGVEGYTF. Variable domain in full (rest from reference TRBV7-8 and TRBJ1-2): GAGVSQSPRYKVAKRGQDVALRCDPISGHVSLFWYQQALGQGPEFLTYFQNEAQLDKSGLPSDRFFAERPEGSVSTLKIQRTQQEDSAVYLCASARGRGVEGYTFGSGTRLTVV.

This clonotype was seen a few times. This chain links TRBV6-5 with TRBJ2-7, with TRBD1 matching 11 bases. Germline V lookup: CDR1 MNHEY, CDR2 SVGAGI. V lost 10 bases, J lost 0 bases, and 5 bases stayed unmatched. The CDR3 contains 14 residues. The chain's CDR3 is CATLGTGGSYEQYF. In DNA form, the CDR3 reads TGTGCCACCTTAGGGACAGGGGGCTCCTACGAGCAGTACTTC.

This clonotype has more than one count but fewer than ten. This chain connects TRBV2 to TRBJ2-7; perhaps TRBD2 as D (5 bases). Trimming stripped 6 bases from V and 4 bases from J, with 16 bases between. CDR1 is SNHLY and CDR2 is FYNNEI in the germline V gene. The CDR3 has 14 residues. CDR3 amino acids: CASRKSGPVYEQYF. The CDR3 DNA sequence: TGTGCCAGCAGGAAGAGCGGTCCCGTTTACGAGCAGTACTTC.

This clonotype was observed a handful of times. Here the CDR3 DNA reads TGTGCCAGCAGTTACTCGAGGTTCCAGGGAAACACCATATATTTT. Residues: CASSYSRFQGNTIYF. The V gene is TRBV6-5, the J gene TRBJ1-3; D gene ambiguous. V dropped 0 bases and J dropped 4 bases, with 10 bases sitting between them. From germline, CDR1 is MNHEY and CDR2 SVGAGI. The CDR3 contains 15 residues.

The chain uses TRBV5-1 and TRBJ2-3; 9 bases are shared with TRBD2. The CDR3 consists of 17 residues. Trimming at V came to 0 bases and at J to 0 bases, leaving 5 bases not matched to a gene. Per the germline V gene, CDR1 is SGHRS and CDR2 is YFSETQ. This CDR3 reads CASSLVASGASTDTQYF. The CDR3 DNA reads TGCGCCAGCAGCTTGGTGGCTAGCGGGGCTAGCACAGATACGCAGTATTTT.

This chain joins TRBV6-5 and TRBJ2-7; 7 bases map to TRBD1. Germline CDR1 reads MNHEY; CDR2 reads SVGAGI. With V trimmed by 7 bases and J by 7 bases, 13 bases remained unmatched. This CDR3 contains 14 residues. CDR3 nucleotide sequence: TGTGCCAGCACCCCCGGGGACAGTCAAGGAGAGCAGTACTTC. Amino acid sequence: CASTPGDSQGEQYF.

In the case of this clonotype: The DNA is omitted, as the CDR3 cannot be located on it reliably, and the CDR3 follows TCRdb's listing. The chain employs TRBV15 and TRBJ1-5. The CDR3 is 15 amino acids in total, end residues counted. Germline V gene sequence: CDR1 LNHNV, CDR2 YYDKDF (reference sequence). The CDR3 here is CATSRVGGGNQPQHF.

The rearrangement links TRBV6-1 to TRBJ2-1, with TRBD1 identical over 8 bases. CDR3 length equals 15 residues. The V gene end was trimmed by 3 bases and the J gene end by 2 bases; junction bases not matched to a gene: 3. CDR1 MNHNS and CDR2 SASEGT come from the germline V gene. In DNA form, the CDR3 reads TGTGCCAGCAGTGAGGGACAGGAACCCTACAATGAGCAGTTCTTC. This encodes CASSEGQEPYNEQFF.

The V and J genes are TRBV29-1 and TRBJ1-1; D gene ambiguous. CDR3 length equals 13 residues. V was shortened by 4 bases and J by 2 bases, with 11 bases between the two germline ends. Germline V gene data show CDR1 as SQVTM and CDR2 as ANQGSEA. This CDR3 is CSVGGSRNTEAFF. In nucleotides, the CDR3 is TGCAGCGTTGGAGGCTCCCGCAACACTGAAGCTTTCTTT.